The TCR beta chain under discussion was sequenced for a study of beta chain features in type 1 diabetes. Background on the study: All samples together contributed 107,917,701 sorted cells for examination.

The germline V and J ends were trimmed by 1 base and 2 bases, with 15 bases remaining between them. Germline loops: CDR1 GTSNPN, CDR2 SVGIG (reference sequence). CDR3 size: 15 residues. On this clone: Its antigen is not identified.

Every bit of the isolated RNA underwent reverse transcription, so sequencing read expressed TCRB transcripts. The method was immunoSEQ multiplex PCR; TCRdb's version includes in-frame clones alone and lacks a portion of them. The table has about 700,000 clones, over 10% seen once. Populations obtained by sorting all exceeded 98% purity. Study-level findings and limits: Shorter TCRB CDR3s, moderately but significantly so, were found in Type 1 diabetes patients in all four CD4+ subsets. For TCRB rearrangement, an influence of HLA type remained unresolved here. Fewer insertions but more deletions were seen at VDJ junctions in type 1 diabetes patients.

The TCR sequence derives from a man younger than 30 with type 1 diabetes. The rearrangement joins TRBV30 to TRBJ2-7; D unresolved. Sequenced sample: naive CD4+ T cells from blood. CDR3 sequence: CAWSGGRSLPYEQYF. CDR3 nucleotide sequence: TGTGCCTGGAGTGGAGGCAGGAGTCTACCCTACGAGCAGTACTTC.